The following is a T cell receptor (beta chain) sequence with its context. The sample is drawn from a study of T-cell reconstitution after alpha-beta-depleted transplantation in children. There are 15 residues in the CDR3. Trimming removed 5 bases at V and 0 bases at J, with 14 bases between. During its preparation, the TCRbeta library received unique molecular identifiers. TCRdb called the PCR reads again in MiXCR, with one record for every CDR3 protein. The sample yields 80,000 to 95,000 distinct CDR3 sequences, roughly 8% seen once. The receptor was isolated from a human donor who donated a stem cell graft to a child with congenital amegakaryocytic thrombocytopenia. The source material was PBMCs from the stem cell graft donor, sampled from the stem cell graft. This chain uses TRBV12-3 or TRBV12-4 with TRBJ2-7; D possibly corresponds to TRBD2 (6 bases). DNA of the CDR3: TGTGCCAGCAGTCGGGACTTTCGAAGCTCCTACGAGCAGTACTTC. It translates to CASSRDFRSSYEQYF.